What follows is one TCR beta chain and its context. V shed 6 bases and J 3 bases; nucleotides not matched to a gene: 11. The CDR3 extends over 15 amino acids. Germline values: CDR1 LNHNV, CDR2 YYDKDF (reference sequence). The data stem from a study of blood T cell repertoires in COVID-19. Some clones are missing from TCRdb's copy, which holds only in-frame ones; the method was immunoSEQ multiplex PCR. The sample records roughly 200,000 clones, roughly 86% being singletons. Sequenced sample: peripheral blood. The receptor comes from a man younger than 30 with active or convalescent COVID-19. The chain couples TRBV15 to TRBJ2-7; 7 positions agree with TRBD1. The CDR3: CATSPRDSRFYEQYF. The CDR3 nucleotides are TGTGCCACCAGTCCCCGGGACAGTCGTTTCTACGAGCAGTACTTC.